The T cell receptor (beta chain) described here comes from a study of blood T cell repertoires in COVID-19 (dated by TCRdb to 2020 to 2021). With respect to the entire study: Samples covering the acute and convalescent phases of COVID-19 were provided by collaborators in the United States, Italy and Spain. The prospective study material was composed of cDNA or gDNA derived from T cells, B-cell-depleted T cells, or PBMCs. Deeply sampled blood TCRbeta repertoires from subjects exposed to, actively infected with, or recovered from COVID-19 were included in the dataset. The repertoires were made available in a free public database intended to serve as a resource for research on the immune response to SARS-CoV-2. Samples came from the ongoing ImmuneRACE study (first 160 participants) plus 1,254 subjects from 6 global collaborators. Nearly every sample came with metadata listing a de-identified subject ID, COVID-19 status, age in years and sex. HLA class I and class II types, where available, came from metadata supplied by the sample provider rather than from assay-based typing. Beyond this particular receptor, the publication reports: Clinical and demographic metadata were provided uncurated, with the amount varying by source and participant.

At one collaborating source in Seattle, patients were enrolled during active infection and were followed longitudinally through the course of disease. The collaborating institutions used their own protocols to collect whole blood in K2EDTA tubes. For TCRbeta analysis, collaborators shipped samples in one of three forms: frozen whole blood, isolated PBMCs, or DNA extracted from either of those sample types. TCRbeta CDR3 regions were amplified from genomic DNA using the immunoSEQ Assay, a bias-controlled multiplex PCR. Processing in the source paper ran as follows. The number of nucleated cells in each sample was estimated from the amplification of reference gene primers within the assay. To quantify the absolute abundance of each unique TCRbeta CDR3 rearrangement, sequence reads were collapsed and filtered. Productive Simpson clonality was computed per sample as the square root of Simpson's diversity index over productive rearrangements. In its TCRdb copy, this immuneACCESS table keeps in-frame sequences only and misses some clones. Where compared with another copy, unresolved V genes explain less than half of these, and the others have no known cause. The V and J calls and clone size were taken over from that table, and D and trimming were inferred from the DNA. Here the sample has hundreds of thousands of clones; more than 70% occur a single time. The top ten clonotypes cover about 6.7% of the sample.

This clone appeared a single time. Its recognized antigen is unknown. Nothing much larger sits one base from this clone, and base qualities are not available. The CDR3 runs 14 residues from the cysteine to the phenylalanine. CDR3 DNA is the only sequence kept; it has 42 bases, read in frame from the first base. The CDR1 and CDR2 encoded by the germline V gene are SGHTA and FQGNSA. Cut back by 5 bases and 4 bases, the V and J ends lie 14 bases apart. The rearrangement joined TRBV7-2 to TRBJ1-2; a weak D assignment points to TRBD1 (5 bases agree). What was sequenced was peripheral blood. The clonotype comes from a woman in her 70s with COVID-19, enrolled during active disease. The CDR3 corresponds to CASSPDGGSYGYTF. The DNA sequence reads TGTGCCAGCAGCCCAGACGGGGGAAGCTATGGCTACACCTTC.